This TCR beta chain was sequenced during a study of CD4 and CD8 cells across lung adenocarcinoma regions. The patients had localized lung adenocarcinoma, a non-small cell subtype. A single record per CDR3 protein comes from TCRdb applying MiXCR to the PCR reads. Of more than 15,000 distinct CDR3 sequences listed, more than 45% are singletons. The CDR3 runs to 16 residues. V lost 6 bases and J lost 2, with 20 bases in between. Germline CDR1 and CDR2: MNHNS and SASEGT. This rearrangement joins TRBV6-1 to TRBJ2-7; D is perhaps TRBD1 (6 bases). This receptor was taken from a male donor with lung adenocarcinoma. The CD4 and CD8 labels of this study may be unreliable. Input material: CD4+ T cells from the margin of a lung tumor. Here the CDR3 reads CASRSDRLVFTYEQYF. The DNA of the CDR3 is TGTGCCAGCAGGTCGGACAGACTCGTATTCACCTACGAGCAGTACTTC.